These T cell receptor beta chains were read from a single sample in a study of sequential checkpoint blockade in melanoma. TCRdb keeps only in-frame clones here, not all; method: immunoSEQ multiplex PCR. The sample comprises 13,000 or so clones, around 72% of which are singletons, and about 32% rests with the top ten. The material was CD8+ T cells sorted from blood (inferred from file names), obtained from a patient given nivolumab and ipilimumab in sequence. Receptor source: a human donor with melanoma. Each CDR3 is given with its conserved first and last residue. D genes are given only for firm matches. The size entry is marked missing in some rows and otherwise reads once, few, many or a size class.

D	J	V	size	CDR3	DNA
-	TRBJ2-5	TRBV2	-	CASGARETQYF	TGTGCCAGCGGGGCAAGAGAGACCCAGTACTTC
TRBD2	TRBJ2-1	TRBV11-2	once	CASSLGLADPYNEQFF	TGTGCCAGCAGCTTAGGGCTAGCGGACCCCTACAATGAGCAGTTCTTC
-	TRBJ2-7	TRBV10-1	-	CASSDNYEQYF	TGCGCCAGCAGTGACAACTACGAGCAGTACTTC
-	TRBJ1-1	TRBV20-1	few	CSATAQGLAFF	TGCAGTGCTACCGCGCAGGGGCTCGCTTTCTTT
-	TRBJ2-1	TRBV6-1	few	CASSDAALLHNEQFF	TGTGCCAGCAGTGATGCAGCGCTGCTACACAATGAGCAGTTCTTC
-	TRBJ2-7	TRBV27	-	CASSSTGTLYEQYF	TGTGCCAGCAGTTCGACAGGAACCCTTTACGAGCAGTACTTC
-	TRBJ2-1	TRBV4-1	medium-sized	CASSQVQGAGNEQFF	TGCGCCAGCAGCCAAGTACAAGGGGCTGGGAATGAGCAGTTCTTC
-	TRBJ1-3	TRBV7-9	-	CASSSGTSRSGNTIYF	TGTGCCAGCAGCTCCGGGACTTCCCGCTCTGGAAACACCATATATTTT
TRBD2	TRBJ2-2	TRBV5-8	-	CASSEAGGALAGELFF	TGTGCCAGCTCTGAGGCGGGGGGTGCTTTGGCCGGGGAGCTGTTTTTT
TRBD1	TRBJ2-5	TRBV29-1	-	CSVATGGAEETQYF	TGCAGCGTTGCTACAGGGGGCGCAGAGGAGACCCAGTACTTC
-	TRBJ2-7	TRBV7-8	-	CASSPLGGALSYEQYF	TGTGCCAGCAGCCCGCTGGGGGGGGCCCTTTCCTACGAGCAGTACTTC
-	TRBJ1-1	TRBV7-8	few	CASSLVGGNTEAFF	TGTGCCAGCAGCTTAGTCGGGGGGAACACTGAAGCTTTCTTT
-	TRBJ1-2	TRBV5-1	-	CASNDTPVRKTYGYTF	TGCGCCAGCAACGACACACCGGTTCGAAAGACCTATGGCTACACCTTC
TRBD1	TRBJ2-7	TRBV9	-	CASSPSTGGYEQYF	TGTGCCAGCAGCCCATCGACAGGGGGCTACGAGCAGTACTTC
TRBD2	TRBJ2-3	TRBV9	-	CASSVGGGRGDTQYF	TGTGCCAGCAGCGTAGGGGGCGGGAGGGGAGATACGCAGTATTTT
-	TRBJ2-1	TRBV7-3	-	CASSLSRSSYNEQFF	TGTGCCAGCAGCTTAAGCAGAAGCTCCTACAATGAGCAGTTCTTC
TRBD1	TRBJ2-1	TRBV2	-	CASRGTGASSYNEQFF	TGTGCCAGCAGGGGGACAGGGGCAAGCTCCTACAATGAGCAGTTCTTC
-	TRBJ2-1	TRBV6-5	once	CASSYSSTYEQFF	TGTGCCAGCAGTTACTCCTCTACCTATGAGCAGTTCTTC
TRBD1	TRBJ2-7	TRBV4-3	-	CASSQEIERGQGAYEQYF	TGCGCCAGCAGCCAAGAAATTGAGAGGGGACAGGGAGCCTACGAGCAGTACTTC
TRBD2	TRBJ2-2	TRBV9	few	CASSPGTMNTGELFF	TGTGCCAGCTCCCCGGGGACTATGAACACCGGGGAGCTGTTTTTT
TRBD2	TRBJ2-7	TRBV6-6	-	CASSPWTSGDEQYF	TGTGCCAGCAGTCCATGGACTAGCGGAGACGAGCAGTACTTC
-	TRBJ1-2	TRBV6-5	-	CASSYSWGQDGYTF	TGTGCCAGCAGTTACTCATGGGGGCAGGATGGCTACACCTTC
TRBD2	TRBJ2-1	TRBV6-1	-	CASSEKGLAGGPYYNEQFF	TGTGCCAGCAGTGAAAAGGGACTAGCGGGGGGGCCATATTACAATGAGCAGTTCTTC
-	TRBJ2-6	TRBV6-5	-	CASSYGLTGANVLTF	TGTGCCAGCAGTTACGGACTGACTGGGGCCAACGTCCTGACTTTC
TRBD1	TRBJ2-1	TRBV9	-	CASSVGGGTGGDEQFF	TGTGCCAGCAGCGTAGGGGGAGGGACAGGGGGCGATGAGCAGTTCTTC